This T cell receptor (beta chain) was identified during a study of chemoradiotherapy in HPV16-positive cancers. Study observations and caveats: The functional HPV-specific definition rests on just a couple of HPV16-positive patients. HPV-responsive T-cell expansion during chemoradiotherapy was linked to improved recurrence-free survival in HPV16-positive patients.

Concerning this clone: The antigen remains undetermined.

Repertoires were sampled repeatedly during chemoradiotherapy. The data were produced by immunoSEQ multiplex PCR, yet TCRdb's version contains in-frame clones alone and is incomplete. The table has several thousand clones, more than 60% seen once. The TCR sequence derives from a human donor with HPV-associated anogenital cancer. Specimen: tumor tissue, collected from a patient who underwent chemoradiotherapy.

In DNA form, the CDR3 reads TGTGCCAGCAGCTTGGGGGCTATCAACACTGAAGCTTTCTTT. Residues: CASSLGAINTEAFF. This sequence joins TRBV5-4 and TRBJ1-1; D not certain. V gave up 0 bases and J gave up 2 bases, with 8 bases separating them. Germline-derived CDR1 and CDR2 are SGHNT and YYREEE (reference sequence). The CDR3 totals 14 residues.